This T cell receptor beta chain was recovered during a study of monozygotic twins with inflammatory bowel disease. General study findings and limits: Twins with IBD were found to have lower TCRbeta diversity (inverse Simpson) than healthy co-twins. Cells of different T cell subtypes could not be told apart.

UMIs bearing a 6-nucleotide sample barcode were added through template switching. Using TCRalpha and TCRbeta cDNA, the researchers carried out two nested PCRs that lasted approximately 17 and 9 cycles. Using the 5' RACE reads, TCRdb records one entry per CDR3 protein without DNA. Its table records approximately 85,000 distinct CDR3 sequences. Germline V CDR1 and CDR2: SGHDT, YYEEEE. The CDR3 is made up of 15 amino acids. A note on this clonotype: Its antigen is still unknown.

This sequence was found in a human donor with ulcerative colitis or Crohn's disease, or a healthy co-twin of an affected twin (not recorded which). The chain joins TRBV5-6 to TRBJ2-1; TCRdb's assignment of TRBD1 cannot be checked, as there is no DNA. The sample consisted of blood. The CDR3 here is CASSLPGTGGNEQFF.